The clone carrying this TCR beta chain showed up just a few times. The antigen remains unidentified. Looked up from germline, CDR1 is LGHNA and CDR2 is YNFKEQ. V shed 0 bases and J shed 8 bases, with 7 bases lying between them. This CDR3 is 12 amino acids long. The sample belongs to a study of cytomegalovirus exposure and HLA in healthy donors. 60 Vbeta and 13 Jbeta primers were used in PCR. The protocol was immunoSEQ multiplex PCR, while the TCRdb copy is restricted to in-frame clones and leaves out a portion. The data show about 200,000 clones, 70% to 85% seen once. Whole-study findings and limits: Later analysis showed TCR association rates varying by HLA locus, highest for DRB1 and lowest for HLA-C.

The TCR originated in a boy aged 2 to 10 in good health and CMV-seronegative. The chain carries TRBV4-2 and TRBJ1-2; no definite D call. The sequencing sample was made of PBMCs. The CDR3 spells CASSQDRGGYTF. The CDR3 DNA reads TGTGCCAGCAGCCAAGATCGGGGAGGCTACACCTTC.